One and the same sample provided the 21 T cell receptor beta chains below, sequenced in a study of metastatic and nonmetastatic thyroid tumors. TCRdb called clones again from the PCR reads with MiXCR. The data hold about 42,000 clones, with around 10% observed a single time. There were no patients who had received any treatment before thyroid surgery. The specimen was blood. The receptors shown here come from a male donor with papillary thyroid cancer or a benign thyroid nodule (not recorded which). Some clones in this sample may be carry-over from other donors' samples.

J is TRBJ2-1 and V is TRBV6-1, with 7 positions matching TRBD2. The junction had 13 bases not matched to a gene; V was cut back by 11 bases and J by 0 bases. CDR1 and CDR2 from the germline V gene are MNHNS and SASEGT. The CDR3 has 16 amino acids. The DNA for the CDR3 is TGTGCCGGCATCATGCTAGCGGCAGGCTCCTACAATGAGCAGTTCTTC. Protein sequence: CAGIMLAAGSYNEQFF.

The chain is built from TRBV4-1 and TRBJ2-3; D may match TRBD1 or TRBD2 (5 bases each). With 3 bases removed from V and 8 bases from J, the gap between germline ends came to 18 bases. The CDR3 covers 15 residues. Germline V gives CDR1 MGHRA, CDR2 YSYEKL. The CDR3 is CASSQSHSQGVTQYF. The CDR3 DNA is TGCGCCAGCAGCCAGAGCCATTCCCAGGGAGTTACGCAGTATTTT.

This clone has at least ten counts. This chain joins TRBV6-1 and TRBJ1-6; 7 bases align to TRBD1. Germline CDR1 reads MNHNS; CDR2 reads SASEGT. V was clipped by 7 bases and J by 4 bases; unmatched bases: 10. The CDR3 totals 16 residues. The chain's CDR3 is CASTPLTQGYNSPLHF. CDR3 sequence (DNA): TGTGCCAGCACCCCCCTTACACAGGGGTATAATTCACCCCTCCACTTT.

A word on this clone: A much larger clone differs from this one at a single base, so this may be a read error. The V gene is TRBV20-1, the J gene TRBJ2-1; D may be TRBD2 (5 bases). CDR1 and CDR2 from the germline V gene are DFQATT and SNEGSKA (reference sequence). Deletions cut 6 bases from V and 4 bases from J, with 7 bases between. The CDR3 is made up of 11 amino acids. The CDR3 bases are TGCAGTGCGCGCGGGTACAATGAGCAGTTCTTC. Residues: CSARGYNEQFF.

In its sample, this clone was seen many times. The chain carries TRBV15 and TRBJ2-2; D remains ambiguous. This CDR3 spans 15 amino acids. Germline V lookup: CDR1 LNHNV, CDR2 YYDKDF (reference sequence). Deletions cut 1 base from V and 4 bases from J, with 10 bases between. The DNA for the CDR3 is TGTGCCACCAGCAGAGCTGTAGAGACCACCGGGGAGCTGTTTTTT. Translated, it gives CATSRAVETTGELFF.

This clone was counted between two and nine times. The CDR3, as DNA: TGTGCCAGCAGTGGGACTCCTCGCTCTGGTGAGCAGTTCTTC. Its protein is CASSGTPRSGEQFF. This chain uses TRBV6-1 with TRBJ2-1; tentatively, D is TRBD2 (5 bases). Trimming removed 4 bases from V and 9 bases from J, with 16 bases in between. CDR3 length: 14 amino acids. Looked up from germline, CDR1 is MNHNS and CDR2 is SASEGT.

This clone was recorded at least ten times. The chain employs TRBV20-1 and TRBJ2-2, with 8 bases that match TRBD2. CDR1 is DFQATT and CDR2 is SNEGSKA in the germline V gene (reference sequence). V shed 6 bases, J shed 3 bases, and the junction held 9 bases outside the gene matches. This CDR3 has 15 amino acids. In nucleotides, the CDR3 is TGCAGTGCAAGGTTACTAGCGGAGGACACCGGGGAGCTGTTTTTT. Its protein is CSARLLAEDTGELFF.

This clone was counted ten times or more. This may arise from a read error, as a much more abundant clone is one base away. The genes are TRBV6-2 or TRBV6-3 and TRBJ2-2; 11 bases agree with TRBD2. Germline values: CDR1 MNHEY, CDR2 SVGEGT. V lost 4 bases, J lost 6 bases, and 10 bases stayed unmatched. This CDR3 comprises 17 residues. As DNA, the CDR3 is TGTGCCAGCAGTTCCCAGACTAGCGGGACCTCCCCCGGGGAGCTGTTTTTT. This sequence encodes CASSSQTSGTSPGELFF.

Many counts were recorded for this clone. V and J are TRBV12-3 or TRBV12-4 and TRBJ1-4; the match to TRBD1 covers 7 bases. Trimming at V came to 6 bases and at J to 6 bases, leaving 10 bases not matched to a gene. The CDR3 sequence is 15 residues long. This CDR3 is CASSSPWDRDEKLFF. DNA for the CDR3: TGTGCCAGCAGCTCACCCTGGGACAGAGATGAAAAACTGTTTTTT.

In its sample, this clone was seen a few times. The chain is built from TRBV18 and TRBJ2-7; D possibly corresponds to TRBD2 (5 bases). The CDR3 loop spans 16 amino acids. Trimming shortened V by 4 bases and J by 4 bases, and 20 bases separated the two germline ends. The germline V gene has CDR1 KGHSH and CDR2 LQKENI. The CDR3, as DNA: TGTGCCAGCTCACTCGGTGCGGGTAGCGCCTCGTACGAGCAGTACTTC. It codes for CASSLGAGSASYEQYF.

This clone was counted many times. The chain is built from TRBV11-2 and TRBJ1-1, with TRBD1 identical over 9 bases. Trimming removed 3 bases from V and 2 bases from J; junction bases left unmatched: 7. This CDR3 comprises 16 residues. The V gene's germline CDR1 is SGHAT and CDR2 FQNNGV. CDR3: CASSFQSTGGNTEAFF. CDR3 sequence (DNA): TGTGCCAGCAGCTTCCAATCAACAGGGGGCAACACTGAAGCTTTCTTT.

In this sample, this clone turned up a few times. V gene TRBV6-2 or TRBV6-3 combines with J gene TRBJ2-3, with 10 bases aligning to TRBD2. The V gene's germline CDR1 is MNHEY and CDR2 SVGEGT. The ends lost 6 bases at V and 4 bases at J; junction bases unmatched: 10. CDR3 length equals 16 residues. The CDR3 DNA follows: TGTGCCAGCAGCGTGTCTAGCGGGAGTCGCGCAGATACGCAGTATTTT. Translation gives CASSVSSGSRADTQYF.

This clone is deemed medium-sized. V is TRBV6-4 and J is TRBJ2-3; 7 nucleotides match TRBD2. Germline V gene sequence: CDR1 MRHNA, CDR2 SNTAGT. The CDR3 runs to 15 residues. The trim removed 4 bases at V and 5 bases at J, leaving 9 bases unmatched. The CDR3 DNA follows: TGTGCCAGCAGTGTAGTCGCGGGAGAGCAAGATACGCAGTATTTT. Its translation is CASSVVAGEQDTQYF.

This chain connects TRBV4-2 to TRBJ2-6, with TRBD1 as a possible D gene (6 bases). Between the trimmed V and J ends, which lost 6 bases and 0 bases, there was a span of 9 bases. The CDR3 is 15 amino acids. Germline values: CDR1 LGHNA, CDR2 YNFKEQ. The CDR3 nucleotides are TGTGCCAGCAGTGAACAGGGCTCTGGGGCCAACGTCCTGACTTTC. Amino acid sequence: CASSEQGSGANVLTF.

The table lists this clone with many counts. The rearrangement links TRBV5-1 to TRBJ2-7; either TRBD1 or TRBD2 may fit D (7 bases each). V was trimmed by 0 bases and J by 5 bases, leaving 15 bases between them. CDR1 and CDR2 from the germline V gene are SGHRS and YFSETQ. CDR3 size: 15 residues. The CDR3 region is CASSLGGGGADEQYF. The CDR3 nucleotides are TGCGCCAGCAGCTTGGGGGGAGGGGGCGCCGACGAGCAGTACTTC.

This clone was observed at least ten times. The chain joins TRBV2 to TRBJ2-1, with D perhaps TRBD1 or TRBD2 (5 bases each). CDR3 size: 13 residues. Germline V CDR1 and CDR2: SNHLY, FYNNEI. V lost 0 bases and J 16 bases, leaving 16 bases between the germline ends. The CDR3 reads CASSEAYERGKFF. The CDR3 DNA is TGTGCCAGCAGTGAAGCCTATGAGAGGGGTAAATTCTTC.

This clone has at least ten counts. The chain has TRBV28 and TRBJ1-1; tentatively, D is TRBD1 (6 bases). Trimming stripped 3 bases from V and 1 base from J, with 15 bases between. The CDR3 totals 16 residues. CDR1 is MDHEN and CDR2 is SYDVKM in the germline V gene. The CDR3 loop is CASSLPGASGNTEAFF. The CDR3 DNA reads as TGTGCCAGCAGTTTGCCGGGGGCCTCTGGGAACACTGAAGCTTTCTTT.

This clone was seen at least ten times. The rearrangement uses TRBV10-2 and TRBJ2-2; TRBD2 aligns across 7 bases. V lost 10 bases and J lost 2; bases outside the gene matches: 7. CDR1 and CDR2 from the germline V gene are WSHSY and SAAADI. The CDR3 has 14 residues. CDR3 region: CAIPQRGNTGELFF. As DNA, the CDR3 is TGCGCCATCCCGCAGCGGGGTAACACCGGGGAGCTGTTTTTT.

This clone appeared many times. This CDR3 is CASSLPTGEAFF. CDR3 nucleotides: TGTGCCAGCAGTTTGCCGACAGGTGAAGCTTTCTTT. V usage is TRBV28 and J usage is TRBJ1-1, with D perhaps TRBD1 (6 bases). Germline CDR1 reads MDHEN; CDR2 reads SYDVKM. V dropped 3 bases and J dropped 7 bases, with 9 bases sitting between them. The CDR3 is made up of 12 amino acids.

At least ten counts were recorded for this clone. This chain connects TRBV2 to TRBJ1-2; 8 bases agree with TRBD1. This CDR3 region has 14 residues. V trimming: 6 bases; J trimming: 2 bases; junction bases outside the gene matches: 5. Looked up from germline, CDR1 is SNHLY and CDR2 is FYNNEI. The CDR3 DNA reads as TGTGCCAGCAGAAATGGACAGGGCAACTATGGCTACACCTTC. This codes for CASRNGQGNYGYTF.

The sample holds many counts of this clone. The rearrangement uses TRBV5-1 and TRBJ2-3; D ambiguous. The germline V and J ends were trimmed by 0 bases and 2 bases, with 10 bases remaining between them. Germline CDR1 is SGHRS and CDR2 is YFSETQ. CDR3 length: 15 amino acids. The DNA of the CDR3 is TGCGCCAGCAGCTTGGTTCCGGAAAACACAGATACGCAGTATTTT. Translation: CASSLVPENTDTQYF.